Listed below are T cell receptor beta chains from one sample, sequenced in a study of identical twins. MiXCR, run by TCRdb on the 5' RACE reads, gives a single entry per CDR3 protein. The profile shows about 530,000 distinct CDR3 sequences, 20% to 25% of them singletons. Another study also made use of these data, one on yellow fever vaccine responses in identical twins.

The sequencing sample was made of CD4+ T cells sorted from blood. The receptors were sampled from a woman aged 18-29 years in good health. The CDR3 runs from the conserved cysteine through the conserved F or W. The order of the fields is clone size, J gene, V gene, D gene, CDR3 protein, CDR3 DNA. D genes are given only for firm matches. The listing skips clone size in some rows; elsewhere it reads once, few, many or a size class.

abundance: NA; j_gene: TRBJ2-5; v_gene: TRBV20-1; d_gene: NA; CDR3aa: CSADPVGGETQYF; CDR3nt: TGCAGTGCCGACCCAGTAGGAGGCGAGACCCAGTACTTC
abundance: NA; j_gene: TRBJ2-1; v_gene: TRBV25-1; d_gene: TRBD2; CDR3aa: CASSEPPSRESNNEQFF; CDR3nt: TGTGCCAGCAGTGAGCCCCCATCGCGGGAGTCGAACAATGAGCAGTTCTTC
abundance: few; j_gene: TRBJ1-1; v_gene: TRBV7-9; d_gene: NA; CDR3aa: CASSMNWGEAFF; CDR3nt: TGTGCCAGCAGCATGAATTGGGGAGAAGCTTTCTTT
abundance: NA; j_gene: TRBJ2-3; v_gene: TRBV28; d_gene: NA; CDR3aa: CASRFGTDTQYF; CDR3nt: TGTGCCAGCAGATTTGGCACAGATACGCAGTATTTT
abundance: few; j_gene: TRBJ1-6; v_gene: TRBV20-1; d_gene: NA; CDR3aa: CSAREGVSPLHF; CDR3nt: TGCAGTGCTAGGGAAGGGGTTTCACCCCTCCACTTT
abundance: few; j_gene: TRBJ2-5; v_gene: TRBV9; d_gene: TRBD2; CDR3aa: CASSLGLAAQETQYF; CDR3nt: TGTGCCAGCAGCCTAGGGCTAGCGGCTCAAGAGACCCAGTACTTC
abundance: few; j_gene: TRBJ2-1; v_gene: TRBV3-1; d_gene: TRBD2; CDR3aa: CASTNAGTSGEQFF; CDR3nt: TGTGCCAGCACCAACGCGGGGACTAGCGGTGAGCAGTTCTTC
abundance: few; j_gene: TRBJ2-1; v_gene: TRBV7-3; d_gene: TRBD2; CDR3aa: CASSLSGASGGNEQFF; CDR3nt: TGTGCCAGCAGCTTAAGTGGCGCTTCGGGGGGCAATGAGCAGTTCTTC
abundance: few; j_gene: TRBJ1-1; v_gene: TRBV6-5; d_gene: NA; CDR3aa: CASSRDGGAFF; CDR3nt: TGTGCCAGCAGCAGAGACGGTGGGGCTTTCTTT
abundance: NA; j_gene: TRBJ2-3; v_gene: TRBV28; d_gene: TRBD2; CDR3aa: CASSSLESAGDRDTQYF; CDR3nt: TGTGCCAGCAGTTCCCTGGAATCAGCGGGAGACAGGGATACGCAGTATTTT
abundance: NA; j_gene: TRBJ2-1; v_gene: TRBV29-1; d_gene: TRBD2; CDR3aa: CSVEDPTSGRGNEQFF; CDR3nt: TGCAGCGTTGAAGATCCCACTAGCGGGAGGGGGAATGAGCAGTTCTTC
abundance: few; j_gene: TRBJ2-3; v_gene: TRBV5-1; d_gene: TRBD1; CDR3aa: CATSLQGTSADTQYF; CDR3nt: TGCGCCACCTCATTACAGGGGACCAGCGCAGATACGCAGTATTTT
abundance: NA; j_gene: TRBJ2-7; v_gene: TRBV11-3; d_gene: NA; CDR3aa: CASISGTSPYEQYF; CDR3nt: TGTGCCAGCATAAGCGGGACAAGTCCCTACGAGCAGTACTTC
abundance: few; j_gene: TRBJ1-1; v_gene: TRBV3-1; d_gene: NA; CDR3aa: CASSQDLSNTEAFF; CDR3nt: TGTGCCAGCAGCCAAGATCTGAGTAACACTGAAGCTTTCTTT
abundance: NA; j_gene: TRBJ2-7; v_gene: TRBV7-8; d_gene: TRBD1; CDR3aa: CASSFSAGTASYEQYF; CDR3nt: TGTGCCAGCAGCTTTAGCGCCGGGACAGCCTCCTACGAGCAGTACTTC
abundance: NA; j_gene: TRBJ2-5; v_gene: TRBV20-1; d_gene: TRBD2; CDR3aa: CSARTSGTQETQYF; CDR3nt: TGCAGTGCGAGGACTAGCGGGACACAAGAGACCCAGTACTTC
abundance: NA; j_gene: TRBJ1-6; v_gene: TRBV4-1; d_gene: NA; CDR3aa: CASSSTGSPLHF; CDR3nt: TGCGCCAGCAGCTCGACAGGTTCACCCCTCCACTTT
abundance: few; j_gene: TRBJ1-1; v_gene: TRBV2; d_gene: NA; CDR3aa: CASSENGVVPEAFF; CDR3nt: TGTGCCAGCAGTGAAAACGGTGTAGTTCCTGAAGCTTTCTTT
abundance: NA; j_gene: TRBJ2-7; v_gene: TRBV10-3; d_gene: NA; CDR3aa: CASCPLGGSYEQYF; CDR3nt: TGTGCCTCTTGCCCGCTAGGCGGATCCTACGAGCAGTACTTC
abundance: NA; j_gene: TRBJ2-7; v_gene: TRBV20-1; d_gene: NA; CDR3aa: CSASLTSSRQYF; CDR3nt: TGCAGTGCTTCCCTCACTAGCTCACGGCAGTACTTC
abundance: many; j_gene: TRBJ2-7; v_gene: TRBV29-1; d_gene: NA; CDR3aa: CSVATRGEGYEQYF; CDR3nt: TGCAGCGTGGCGACAAGGGGGGAAGGGTACGAGCAGTACTTC
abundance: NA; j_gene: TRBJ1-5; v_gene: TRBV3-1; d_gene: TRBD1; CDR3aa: CASSPSRDRNNQPQHF; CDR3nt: TGTGCCAGCAGCCCCTCGCGGGACAGGAACAATCAGCCCCAGCATTTT
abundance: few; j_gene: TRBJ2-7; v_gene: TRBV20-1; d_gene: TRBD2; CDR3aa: CSARPPGEGRYEQYF; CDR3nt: TGCAGTGCTAGACCCCCGGGGGAGGGACGCTACGAGCAGTACTTC
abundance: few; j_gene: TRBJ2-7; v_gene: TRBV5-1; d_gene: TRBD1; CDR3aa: CASSHGQTGIDEQYF; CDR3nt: TGCGCCAGCAGCCACGGACAGACAGGGATCGACGAGCAGTACTTC
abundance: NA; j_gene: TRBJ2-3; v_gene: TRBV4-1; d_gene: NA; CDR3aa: CASSQAPPGGSGRSDTQYF; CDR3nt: TGCGCCAGCAGCCAAGCCCCCCCGGGGGGCTCCGGTAGGTCAGATACGCAGTATTTT
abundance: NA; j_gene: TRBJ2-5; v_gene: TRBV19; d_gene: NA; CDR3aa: CASSIAETQYF; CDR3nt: TGTGCCAGTAGTATAGCTGAGACCCAGTACTTC
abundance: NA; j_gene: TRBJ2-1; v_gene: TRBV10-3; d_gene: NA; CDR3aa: CAISEGQVPDEQFF; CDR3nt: TGTGCCATCAGTGAGGGGCAGGTTCCCGATGAGCAGTTCTTC
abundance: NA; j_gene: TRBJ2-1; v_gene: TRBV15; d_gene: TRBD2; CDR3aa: CATSRGPGSGRTKGYNEQFF; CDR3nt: TGTGCCACCAGCCGAGGCCCGGGTAGCGGGAGGACCAAGGGGTACAATGAGCAGTTCTTC
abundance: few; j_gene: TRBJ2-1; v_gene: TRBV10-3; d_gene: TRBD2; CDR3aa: CAITGTSGRNGEQFF; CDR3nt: TGTGCCATCACCGGAACTAGCGGGAGGAATGGTGAGCAGTTCTTC
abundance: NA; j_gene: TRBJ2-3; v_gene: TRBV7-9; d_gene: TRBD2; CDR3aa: CASSFRREGIRPDTQYF; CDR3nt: TGTGCCAGCAGCTTCCGACGGGAGGGCATTCGCCCAGATACGCAGTATTTT
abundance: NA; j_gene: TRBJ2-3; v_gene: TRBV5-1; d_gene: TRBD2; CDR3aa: CASSLVLSGGPTTDTQYF; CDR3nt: TGCGCCAGCAGCTTGGTGCTTAGCGGGGGGCCCACCACAGATACGCAGTATTTT
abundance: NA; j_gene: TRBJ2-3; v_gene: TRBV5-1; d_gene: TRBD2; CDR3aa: CASSLSSGRSTDTQYF; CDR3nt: TGCGCCAGCAGCTTGAGTAGCGGGAGGAGCACAGATACGCAGTATTTT
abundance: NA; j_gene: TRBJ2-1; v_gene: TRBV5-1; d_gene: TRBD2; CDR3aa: CASSFLGEGEQFF; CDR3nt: TGCGCCAGCAGCTTTTTGGGGGAGGGTGAGCAGTTCTTC
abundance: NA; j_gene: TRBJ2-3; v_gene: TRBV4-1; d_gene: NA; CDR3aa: CASSQDPRGLGTDTQYF; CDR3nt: TGCGCCAGCAGCCAAGATCCGAGGGGCTTGGGCACAGATACGCAGTATTTT